Below, 12 T cell receptor beta chains from the same sample are listed, as sequenced in a study of blood T cells in healthy people across ages. Next came a second PCR, run for about 7 to 12 cycles, which used a sample-barcoded 5' primer along with a J-beta primer mix. TCRdb re-analysed the 5' RACE reads in MiXCR, keeping a single row per CDR3 protein. The profile shows some 1.8 million distinct CDR3 sequences, approximately 40% of them singletons. Source material: blood. The source is a human donor in good health.

In this sample, this clonotype turned up once. One junction end disagrees with the germline gene, perhaps due to a read error. The chain uses TRBV9 and TRBJ2-7, with a tentative D call TRBD1 (6 bases). The J call may be faulty, since TRBJ2-5 better matches the DNA end. The CDR3 consists of 14 residues. CDR1 and CDR2 (germline): SGDLS, YYNGEE. CDR3 region: CTSTPGVRRETQYF. CDR3 in DNA: TGTACCAGCACCCCAGGGGTCCGTCGAGAGACCCAGTACTTC.

Regarding this clonotype: Being one base from a much bigger clone, this may be a read error. V and J are TRBV5-5 and TRBJ2-7; 7 bases align to TRBD1. The junction had 12 bases not matched to a gene; V was cut back by 2 bases and J by 7 bases. Germline V gives CDR1 SGHKS, CDR2 YYEKEE (reference sequence). CDR3 length: 15 residues. The CDR3: CASSFGQVSYNEQYF. Here the CDR3 DNA reads TGTGCCAGCAGCTTTGGACAGGTCTCCTACAATGAGCAGTACTTC.

The sample holds a few counts of this clonotype. The chain links TRBV20-1 to TRBJ2-3, with 13 bases matching TRBD2. In germline, CDR1 is DFQATT, CDR2 SNEGSKA (reference sequence). Trimming cost V 5 bases and J 4 bases; bases outside gene matches: 6. The CDR3 length is 15 residues. The CDR3 is CSASRTSGGADTQYF. The CDR3 coding sequence is TGCAGTGCTTCCCGGACTAGCGGGGGTGCAGATACGCAGTATTTT.

In this sample, this clonotype turned up a few times. This chain connects TRBV7-9 to TRBJ2-1, with D hard to call. The CDR3 is 16 amino acids. Per the germline V gene, CDR1 is SEHNR and CDR2 is FQNEAQ (reference sequence). With 2 bases removed from V and 8 bases from J, the gap between germline ends came to 19 bases. CDR3 region: CASSLYIGQAQDEQFF. Written as DNA, the CDR3 is TGTGCCAGCAGCTTATATATAGGGCAGGCCCAGGATGAGCAGTTCTTC.

This clonotype was recorded a few times. J is TRBJ2-1 and V is TRBV29-1; D is possibly TRBD1 (5 bases). Looked up from germline, CDR1 is SQVTM and CDR2 is ANQGSEA. The V and J ends lost 3 bases and 4 bases respectively, with 22 bases between them. This CDR3 region has 17 residues. The CDR3 protein is CSVEGLHSAGVYNEQFF. The CDR3 DNA reads as TGCAGCGTTGAGGGGCTACACTCTGCTGGAGTTTACAATGAGCAGTTCTTC.

In DNA form, the CDR3 reads TGTGCCACCAGTGACCCTCACAGGGCGGATCAGCCCCAGCATTTT. Amino acids: CATSDPHRADQPQHF. This chain joins TRBV24-1 and TRBJ1-5, with a weak D call TRBD1 (6 bases). The ends were cut back, 4 bases at V and 5 bases at J, with 14 bases in the middle. CDR1 and CDR2 (germline): KGHDR, SFDVKD. The CDR3 covers 15 residues.

The chain carries TRBV28 and TRBJ1-1; D gene unclear. Germline CDR1 is MDHEN and CDR2 is SYDVKM. This CDR3 has 15 amino acids. Trimming cost V 4 bases and J 2 bases, with 14 bases left between them. The CDR3 DNA reads as TGTGCCAGCAGTTCAGCAACATTGATTAACACTGAAGCTTTCTTT. Translating gives CASSSATLINTEAFF.

The chain has TRBV7-9 and TRBJ2-1, with 8 bases fitting TRBD1. Germline assignment: CDR1 SEHNR and CDR2 FQNEAQ (reference sequence). The CDR3 loop spans 17 amino acids. Germline trimming cut 11 bases from V and 0 bases from J; bases unmatched to any gene: 15. CDR3 protein: CALRTGRVSSSYNEQFF. The CDR3 DNA follows: TGTGCCCTCCGGACAGGGCGCGTTTCAAGCTCCTACAATGAGCAGTTCTTC. Full variable domain (rest looked up from reference TRBV7-9 and TRBJ2-1): DTGVSQNPRHKITKRGQNVTFRCDPISEHNRLYWYRQTLGQGPEFLTYFQNEAQLEKSRLLSDRFSAERPKGSFSTLEIQRTEQGDSAMYLCALRTGRVSSSYNEQFFGPGTRLTVL.

The J gene is TRBJ2-4, the V gene TRBV7-9; 7 positions agree with TRBD1. The V gene's germline CDR1 is SEHNR and CDR2 FQNEAQ (reference sequence). The V segment lost 7 bases and the J segment 13 bases; nucleotides outside the gene matches: 13. This CDR3 has 13 residues. The DNA of the CDR3 is TGTGCCAGCACCCCTCTCCTAGACAGGGTCCAGTACTTC. Protein product: CASTPLLDRVQYF. Full variable domain (remainder filled in from reference TRBV7-9 and TRBJ2-4): DTGVSQNPRHKITKRGQNVTFRCDPISEHNRLYWYRQTLGQGPEFLTYFQNEAQLEKSRLLSDRFSAERPKGSFSTLEIQRTEQGDSAMYLCASTPLLDRVQYFGAGTRLSVL.

The chain joins TRBV20-1 to TRBJ2-5, with D possibly being TRBD2 (6 bases). The CDR3 is 12 residues long. Trimming pared 7 bases from V and 2 bases from J, leaving 11 bases between. The V gene's germline CDR1 is DFQATT and CDR2 SNEGSKA (reference sequence). CDR3 loop: CSVRRGQETQYF. Written as DNA, the CDR3 is TGCAGTGTTCGGCGGGGTCAAGAGACCCAGTACTTC.

J is TRBJ2-1 and V is TRBV6-1; 13 bases align to TRBD2. V lost 6 bases and J lost 0; bases outside the gene matches: 8. This CDR3 is 18 amino acids long. Germline-derived CDR1 and CDR2 are MNHNS and SASEGT. The CDR3 DNA is TGTGCCAGCAGAGGACTAGCGGGGGATTCCAGCTCCTACAATGAGCAGTTCTTC. As protein: CASRGLAGDSSSYNEQFF.

Remarks on this clonotype: Since the CDR3 does not end with the conserved phenylalanine or tryptophan, this likely comes from a read error. The rearrangement uses TRBV20-1 and TRBJ2-2; the match to TRBD1 covers 7 bases. The V and J ends lost 0 bases and 0 bases, in that order; junction bases with no gene match: 1. Germline loops: CDR1 DFQATT, CDR2 SNEGSKA (reference sequence). This CDR3 region has 15 residues. CDR3 sequence (DNA): TGCAGTGCTAGAGATACAGGGGCGAACACCGGGGAGCTGTTTTTG. The encoded protein is CSARDTGANTGELFL.